The rows below give T cell receptor beta chains drawn from one sample of a study of neurological immune-mediated disorders. One entry per CDR3 protein results from TCRdb running MiXCR on the 5' RACE reads. This table holds around 71,000 distinct CDR3 sequences, approximately 14% found once. The sequenced material came from PBMCs. These receptors were collected from a female donor with HTLV-1-associated myelopathy (HAM/TSP). The CDR3 runs from the conserved cysteine through the conserved F or W. Fields, in order: CDR3 length, clone size, D gene, J gene, V gene, CDR3 DNA, CDR3 protein. D genes are given only for firm matches. Clone sizes are given selectively: once, few, many, or a class where the clone is expanded.

>17|.|.|TRBJ2-1|TRBV6-1
TGTGCCAGCAGAAACAGGGCTCGAGTTTTTGAGGTCAATGAGCAGTTCTTC
CASRNRARVFEVNEQFF
>15|many|TRBD1|TRBJ2-7|TRBV28
TGTGCCAGCAGTCCCCCCGGGACAGGGCCCCACGAGCAGTACTTC
CASSPPGTGPHEQYF
>16|.|TRBD2|TRBJ2-2|TRBV11-2
TGTGACACCCACCCAGGGCGGGGGAGAGTGTCCGGGGAGCTGTTTTTT
CDTHPGRGRVSGELFF
>15|many|TRBD2|TRBJ2-1|TRBV5-1
TGCGCCAGCAGCTCGAGCGGGGGAATGTACAATGAGCAGTTCTTC
CASSSSGGMYNEQFF
>15|.|.|TRBJ2-1|TRBV4-1
TGCGCCAGCAGCCAAGATCGGCCCTCCTACAATGATCAGTTCTTC
CASSQDRPSYNDQFF
>12|many|.|TRBJ2-7|TRBV28
TGTGCCAGCTTCCGGACGGTTTACGAGCAGTACTTC
CASFRTVYEQYF
>14|.|TRBD2|TRBJ2-7|TRBV5-1
TGTGCCAGCAGCTCACTAGCGGGGACCTACGAGCAGTACTTC
CASSSLAGTYEQYF
>15|many|.|TRBJ2-5|TRBV28
TGTGCCAGCAGTTTAGGGGGCCGGCAGGAAGAGACCCAGTACTTC
CASSLGGRQEETQYF
>13|many|.|TRBJ2-3|TRBV5-1
TGCGCCAGCAGCTTGGAGCCCAGAGATACGCAGTATTTT
CASSLEPRDTQYF
>14|many|.|TRBJ2-5|TRBV12-3/TRBV12-4
TGTGCCAGCAGCCTAGGGGGGTCGTGGGAGACCCAGTACTTC
CASSLGGSWETQYF
>12|many|TRBD1|TRBJ1-1|TRBV20-1
TGCAGTGCGCGGACAGGGAGGTCTGAAGCTTTCTTT
CSARTGRSEAFF
>14|few|.|TRBJ1-1|TRBV5-1
TGCGCCAGCAGCTTGGAGGGTGAGGGGCCTGAAGCTTTCTTT
CASSLEGEGPEAFF
>12|.|.|TRBJ2-3|TRBV12-3/TRBV12-4
TGTGCCAGCAGTCGGGCCACAGATACGCAGTATTTT
CASSRATDTQYF
>15|.|.|TRBJ2-5|TRBV29-1
TGCAGCGTGCCGGGTGGGGCAGCGATACAAGAGACCCAGTACTTC
CSVPGGAAIQETQYF
>16|many|TRBD1|TRBJ2-3|TRBV10-3
TGTGCCATCAATACGGGACAGGGTATCCCCCCAGATACGCAGTATTTT
CAINTGQGIPPDTQYF
>15|many|.|TRBJ2-3|TRBV28
TGTGCCAGCAGCCCGTTGGGGGAGAGCACAGATACGCAGTATTTT
CASSPLGESTDTQYF
>14|many|.|TRBJ2-3|TRBV20-1
TGCAGTGCGATGGACTGGACGGGCACAGATACGCAGTATTTT
CSAMDWTGTDTQYF
>14|many|TRBD1|TRBJ2-7|TRBV28
TGTGCCAGCAGTCCCGGGGACAGGGGGTACGAGCAGTACTTC
CASSPGDRGYEQYF
>15|many|.|TRBJ2-1|TRBV5-1
TGCGCCAGCAGCTTGGAGACGAGCTCCTACAATGAGCAGTTCTTC
CASSLETSSYNEQFF
>17|many|TRBD1|TRBJ1-5|TRBV6-5
TGTGCCAGCAGACGAAAATCCGACAGGGTTAACAATCAGCCCCAGCATTTT
CASRRKSDRVNNQPQHF
>16|.|TRBD2|TRBJ2-3|TRBV5-1
TGCGCCAGCAGCTCCGACCCGCAGCGGGGTTCAGATACGCAGTATTTT
CASSSDPQRGSDTQYF
>12|many|.|TRBJ2-7|TRBV29-1
TGCAGCGTTGCCTCCACCTCCTACGAGCAGTACTTC
CSVASTSYEQYF
>16|many|.|TRBJ1-3|TRBV5-1
TGCGCCAGCAGCTTAGGGGGGACGGCGACCCGGAACACCATATATTTT
CASSLGGTATRNTIYF
>14|many|.|TRBJ1-4|TRBV20-1
TGCAGTGCTCGCAGGGGTGCAACTAATGAAAAACTGTTTTTT
CSARRGATNEKLFF
>16|many|.|TRBJ2-6|TRBV9
TGTGCCAGCAGCGAGTCCAGTAACTCTGGGGCCAACGTCCTGACTTTC
CASSESSNSGANVLTF
>14|few|.|TRBJ2-2|TRBV12-3/TRBV12-4
TGTGCCAGCTTTGGGGGGCCCAACACCGGGGAGCTGTTTTTT
CASFGGPNTGELFF
>12|many|.|TRBJ2-1|TRBV12-3/TRBV12-4
TGTGCCAGCAGTTACAGTGTATATGAGCAGTTCTTC
CASSYSVYEQFF
>16|many|.|TRBJ2-1|TRBV29-1
TGCAGCGTTGAAGATCGGGAAGGGGGATCCTACAATGAGCAGTTCTTC
CSVEDREGGSYNEQFF